A selection of T cell receptor beta chains follows, all from one sample in a study of CD8 T cells in ankylosing spondylitis. TCRdb ran MiXCR on the 5' RACE reads and lists one entry per CDR3 protein. The sample includes about 540,000 distinct CDR3 sequences, over 9.5% of them seen just once. The sample consisted of blood, either unsorted or a sorted T cell fraction (not recorded which). The receptor source for this set is a male donor with ankylosing spondylitis. Each CDR3 is given with its conserved first and last residue. A D gene is named only where the DNA matches it firmly. Rows give clone size only sometimes, using once, few, many, or a class for an expanded clone.

J	size	D	V	CDR3	DNA
TRBJ2-5	NA	NA	TRBV11-3	CASSPWERVQETQYF	TGTGCCAGCAGCCCATGGGAGCGGGTTCAAGAGACCCAGTACTTC
TRBJ1-1	few	NA	TRBV5-6	CASSLVPPWRGDTEAFF	TGTGCCAGCAGCTTGGTCCCCCCGTGGAGGGGGGACACTGAAGCTTTCTTT
TRBJ2-3	NA	NA	TRBV20-1	CSVHGPWVDTQYF	TGCAGCGTACACGGGCCCTGGGTAGATACGCAGTATTTT
TRBJ2-1	many	NA	TRBV27	CATRAYTTRGNEQFF	TGTGCCACCCGAGCGTACACAACCAGAGGCAATGAGCAGTTCTTC
TRBJ1-2	few	TRBD1	TRBV7-9	CATPGQGYYGYTF	TGTGCCACCCCGGGACAGGGGTACTATGGCTACACCTTC
TRBJ1-1	few	NA	TRBV28	CASSFLGAETEAFF	TGTGCCAGCAGTTTTCTGGGGGCGGAAACTGAAGCTTTCTTT
TRBJ2-3	many	NA	TRBV29-1	CSVEDRSGPTDTQYF	TGCAGCGTTGAAGATCGGAGCGGGCCGACAGATACGCAGTATTTT
TRBJ1-3	many	NA	TRBV20-1	CSASKGSGNTIYF	TGCAGTGCTAGCAAAGGTTCTGGAAACACCATATATTTT
TRBJ2-5	NA	NA	TRBV4-2	CASSQAWFEGLGETQYF	TGTGCCAGCAGCCAAGCCTGGTTTGAGGGGTTGGGAGAGACCCAGTACTTC
TRBJ1-2	NA	NA	TRBV24-1	CATSDSRGGYTF	TGTGCCACCAGCGACAGTAGAGGAGGCTACACCTTC
TRBJ1-2	NA	NA	TRBV20-1	CSSGGDYGYTF	TGCAGTTCGGGTGGGGACTATGGCTACACCTTC
TRBJ2-3	few	NA	TRBV11-3	CASRQGSSTDTQYF	TGTGCCAGCAGACAGGGTTCGAGCACAGATACGCAGTATTTT
TRBJ2-5	few	TRBD2	TRBV20-1	CSAPSGGRARGTQYF	TGCAGTGCTCCCTCAGGCGGGAGGGCTCGAGGGACCCAGTACTTC
TRBJ1-1	few	TRBD1	TRBV5-1	CASSARDRGMDTEAFF	TGCGCCAGCAGCGCTCGGGACAGGGGCATGGACACTGAAGCTTTCTTT
TRBJ2-5	few	NA	TRBV7-2	CASSLKRMETQYF	TGTGCCAGCAGCTTAAAACGGATGGAGACCCAGTACTTC
TRBJ1-2	few	NA	TRBV11-2	CASSLVGGRNYGYTF	TGTGCCAGCAGCTTAGTCGGGGGGCGTAACTATGGCTACACCTTC
TRBJ2-2	NA	NA	TRBV5-1	CASSLDPGGAGELFF	TGCGCCAGCAGCTTGGATCCAGGCGGAGCCGGGGAGCTGTTTTTT
TRBJ1-4	few	TRBD1	TRBV6-1	CASSPGQGTFRGGKLFF	TGTGCCAGCAGTCCGGGACAGGGTACTTTCCGTGGAGGAAAACTGTTTTTT
TRBJ1-1	NA	NA	TRBV28	CASRDDFRNTEAFF	TGTGCCAGCAGGGACGACTTCAGGAACACTGAAGCTTTCTTT
TRBJ2-1	NA	NA	TRBV24-1	CATSDFRDEQFF	TGTGCCACCAGTGATTTTAGGGATGAGCAGTTCTTC
TRBJ2-1	few	TRBD1	TRBV29-1	CSVEVGTGGSYNEQFF	TGCAGCGTTGAGGTTGGGACAGGGGGGTCCTACAATGAGCAGTTCTTC
TRBJ2-3	NA	TRBD2	TRBV3-1	CASSQDGTLAGSTDTQYF	TGTGCCAGCAGCCAAGATGGAACACTAGCGGGATCCACAGATACGCAGTATTTT
TRBJ1-1	many	NA	TRBV5-1	CASSLGPLGAETEAFF	TGCGCCAGCAGCTTGGGGCCGCTCGGGGCTGAAACTGAAGCTTTCTTT
TRBJ2-1	NA	TRBD2	TRBV11-2	CASSSPHGTSGRDSYNEQFF	TGTGCCAGCAGCTCGCCTCACGGGACTAGCGGGCGGGACTCCTACAATGAGCAGTTCTTC